Following are 22 T cell receptor beta chains from one sample sequenced in a study of T cell responses to AZD1222 COVID-19 vaccine. Profiled with immunoSEQ multiplex PCR; TCRdb holds only in-frame clones, not every one. Among roughly 150,000 clones listed, about 89% were seen once. Sample: peripheral blood, taken 28 days after the second AZD1222 dose. The receptor source for this set is an adult who received the AZD1222 COVID-19 vaccine.

The chain couples TRBV3-1 (or the pseudogene TRBV3-2) to TRBJ2-7; 7 nucleotides agree with TRBD1. J was trimmed by 6 bases and V by 1 base; bases with no gene match: 6. The CDR3 consists of 14 residues. Germline CDR1 reads LGHDT; CDR2 reads YNNKEL (reference sequence). The CDR3 sequence is CASSQARGRTEQYF. Written as DNA, the CDR3 is TGTGCCAGCAGCCAAGCGAGGGGGCGAACCGAGCAGTACTTC.

The chain joins TRBV18 to TRBJ1-1, with D unresolved. The length of the CDR3 is 15 residues. Trimming removed 0 bases at V and 1 base at J, with 9 bases between. Germline V gene sequence: CDR1 KGHSH, CDR2 LQKENI. The CDR3 bases are TGTGCCAGCTCACCACCGGCGGGGAGGAACACTGAAGCTTTCTTT. It specifies CASSPPAGRNTEAFF.

The chain uses TRBV5-4 and TRBJ2-7; 8 nucleotides agree with TRBD1. CDR1 is SGHNT and CDR2 is YYREEE in the germline V gene (reference sequence). V gave up 4 bases and J gave up 4 bases; unmatched junction bases: 10. This CDR3 has 15 residues. This CDR3 reads CASSQRTGIPYEQYF. The CDR3 nucleotides read TGTGCCAGCAGCCAAAGGACAGGGATTCCGTACGAGCAGTACTTC.

This clone was observed a handful of times. The V gene is TRBV5-4, the J gene TRBJ2-7; D unresolved. V lost 5 bases to trimming and J lost 5 bases, with 14 bases between them. There are 13 residues in the CDR3. Germline V gene sequence: CDR1 SGHNT, CDR2 YYREEE (reference sequence). CDR3 bases: TGTGCCAGCAGAACGGAGCCGCTCGACGAGCAGTACTTC. This codes for CASRTEPLDEQYF.

The genes are TRBV27 and TRBJ1-4, with TRBD1 as a possible D gene (6 bases). The V gene lost 6 bases and the J gene lost 0 bases, with 8 bases spanning the gap. The CDR3 has 14 amino acids. CDR1 is MNHEY, CDR2 SMNVEV, per germline (reference sequence). The CDR3 region is CASRQGTTNEKLFF. Here the CDR3 DNA reads TGTGCCAGCAGACAGGGCACAACTAATGAAAAACTGTTTTTT.

This chain uses TRBV15 with TRBJ2-7, with 9 positions matching TRBD2. V lost 1 base, J lost 1 base, and 8 bases stayed unmatched. There are 17 residues in the CDR3. Germline lookup yields CDR1 LNHNV and CDR2 YYDKDF (reference sequence). The chain's CDR3 is CATSRGRTSARSYEQYF. The CDR3 DNA is TGTGCCACCAGCAGAGGACGGACTAGCGCGAGATCCTACGAGCAGTACTTC.

The chain carries TRBV6-5 and TRBJ2-7; perhaps D is TRBD1 or TRBD2 (7 bases each). Trimming took 8 bases from V and 4 from J, leaving 15 bases between them. This CDR3 has 13 amino acids. Germline loops: CDR1 MNHEY, CDR2 SVGAGI. The CDR3 loop reads CASSRGGEYEQYF. The CDR3 nucleotides read TGTGCCAGCTCCAGGGGGGGAGAATACGAGCAGTACTTC.

The chain recombines TRBV2 with TRBJ2-1; no reliable D call. V shed 2 bases and J shed 6 bases, with 5 bases lying between them. The CDR3 consists of 12 residues. Germline V lookup: CDR1 SNHLY, CDR2 FYNNEI. This CDR3 reads CASSEWGNEQFF. The CDR3 DNA reads TGTGCCAGCAGTGAATGGGGCAATGAGCAGTTCTTC.

This chain uses TRBV11-3 with TRBJ2-5; D possibly uses TRBD1 or TRBD2 (5 bases each). The CDR3 totals 14 residues. CDR1 is SGHNT and CDR2 is YENEEA in the germline V gene. V gave up 5 bases and J gave up 5 bases, with 15 bases separating them. The chain's CDR3 is CASSPDGGRETQYF. The CDR3 DNA follows: TGTGCCAGCAGCCCAGATGGGGGAAGGGAGACCCAGTACTTC.

The chain uses TRBV7-8 and TRBJ2-1; maybe TRBD2 (6 bases). The CDR3 length is 15 residues. Trimming took off 0 bases at V and 9 bases at J, with 15 bases between the two ends. CDR1 is SGHVS and CDR2 is FQNEAQ in the germline V gene. The DNA of the CDR3 is TGTGCCAGCAGCTTAGCGGCTAGCGCTTATGGTGAGCAGTTCTTC. Amino acid sequence: CASSLAASAYGEQFF.

The chain is built from TRBV15 and TRBJ2-1; tentatively, D is TRBD1 or TRBD2 (5 bases each). The V end lost 0 bases, the J end lost 9 bases, and 18 bases lay between the germline ends. CDR3 size: 16 residues. Germline V gene sequence: CDR1 LNHNV, CDR2 YYDKDF (reference sequence). The chain's CDR3 is CATSRERGPSIGEQFF. CDR3 nucleotides: TGTGCCACCAGCAGAGAAAGGGGACCAAGCATAGGTGAGCAGTTCTTC.

The V call is TRBV19, the J call TRBJ1-5; 9 positions agree with TRBD1. J lost 2 bases, V lost 5 bases, and 7 bases had no gene match. Germline V gives CDR1 LNHDA, CDR2 SQIVND (reference sequence). The CDR3 loop spans 16 amino acids. Here the CDR3 DNA reads TGTGCCAGTAGTCCGGGGGGACAGGGCGGCAATCAGCCCCAGCATTTT. It translates to CASSPGGQGGNQPQHF.

This sequence joins TRBV5-1 and TRBJ2-3, with D maybe TRBD1 (6 bases). From germline, CDR1 is SGHRS and CDR2 YFSETQ. The CDR3 is made up of 14 amino acids. Trimming shortened V by 4 bases and J by 4 bases, and 13 bases separated the two germline ends. The CDR3 DNA follows: TGCGCCAGCAGCCTCGGACAGAGAGCAGATACGCAGTATTTT. Translating gives CASSLGQRADTQYF. Using reference TRBV5-1 and TRBJ2-3 for the parts outside the CDR3, the full variable domain is KAGVTQTPRYLIKTRGQQVTLSCSPISGHRSVSWYQQTPGQGLQFLFEYFSETQRNKGNFPGRFSGRQFSNSRSEMNVSTLELGDSALYLCASSLGQRADTQYFGPGTRLTVL.

V is TRBV9 and J is TRBJ2-3, with a possible D match to TRBD1 (7 bases). With 3 bases removed from V and 1 base from J, the gap between germline ends came to 12 bases. From germline, CDR1 is SGDLS and CDR2 YYNGEE. The CDR3 is 15 amino acids. As DNA, the CDR3 is TGTGCCAGCAGCGAGGGGGGACAGCGCACAGATACGCAGTATTTT. Amino acids: CASSEGGQRTDTQYF.

Remarks on this clone: Mismatch with germline at one junction end may stem from a read error. CDR3 nucleotides: TGCGCCACCAGCCCCCCGGGGGATTTTAGCTATGGCTACACCTTC. It yields the protein CATSPPGDFSYGYTF. The chain carries TRBV4-1 and TRBJ1-2, with a weak D call TRBD1 (5 bases). The germline V gene has CDR1 MGHRA and CDR2 YSYEKL. This CDR3 region has 15 residues.

The rearrangement joins TRBV30 to TRBJ1-4; D uncertain. This CDR3 contains 15 residues. V was pared by 0 bases and J by 6 bases, with 14 bases between. The germline V gene has CDR1 GTSNPN and CDR2 SVGIG (reference sequence). As DNA, the CDR3 is TGTGCCTGGAGTGTAACGGGTGGCGGCGATGAAAAACTGTTTTTT. Protein sequence: CAWSVTGGGDEKLFF. Looking up the rest from reference TRBV30 and TRBJ1-4 gives the full variable domain: SQTIHQWPATLVQPVGSPLSLECTVEGTSNPNLYWYRQAAGRGLQLLFYSVGIGQISSEVPQNLSASRPQDRQFILSSKKLLLSDSGFYLCAWSVTGGGDEKLFFGSGTQLSVL.

The chain is built from TRBV10-2 and TRBJ1-2; D is possibly TRBD1 (6 bases). Germline V gene lookup returns CDR1 WSHSY and CDR2 SAAADI. V was trimmed by 6 bases and J by 2 bases, leaving 16 bases between them. This CDR3 is built from 15 residues. The CDR3 nucleotides are TGCGCCAGCAGCCACAACCCTACAGGGAACTATGGCTACACCTTC. This gives the protein CASSHNPTGNYGYTF.

Concerning this clone itself: The same CDR3 arises from other DNA sequences in this sample as well. CDR3 loop: CASSVEGGNQPQHF. CDR3 nucleotides: TGTGCCAGCAGCGTGGAGGGTGGCAATCAGCCCCAGCATTTT. The rearrangement joins TRBV9 to TRBJ1-5; D ambiguous. V shed 2 bases and J shed 2 bases, with 8 bases lying between them. Germline V gene sequence: CDR1 SGDLS, CDR2 YYNGEE. The CDR3 extends over 14 amino acids.

J is TRBJ1-2 and V is TRBV9; no clear D gene. Germline-derived CDR1 and CDR2 are SGDLS and YYNGEE. Trimming left V 0 bases short and J 7 bases short, with 10 bases between. This CDR3 has 13 residues. CDR3 in DNA: TGTGCCAGCAGCGTAGTGGGTTCAGGTGGCTACACCTTC. As protein: CASSVVGSGGYTF.

This clone was picked up one time. The chain has TRBV5-4 and TRBJ1-1, with 8 nucleotides matching TRBD1. With 2 bases clipped from V and 4 bases from J, the junction kept 1 base outside the gene matches. Looked up from germline, CDR1 is SGHNT and CDR2 is YYREEE (reference sequence). The CDR3 covers 13 residues. The CDR3 nucleotides read TGTGCCAGCAGCTTACAGGGGGGCACTGAAGCTTTCTTT. Translating it yields CASSLQGGTEAFF.

The chain carries TRBV5-1 and TRBJ2-1, with 8 positions matching TRBD1. The germline gives CDR1 SGHRS, CDR2 YFSETQ. The CDR3 spans 14 residues. V dropped 5 bases and J dropped 5; count of bases not matched to a gene: 6. The CDR3 bases are TGCGCCAGCAGGACAGGGGCGGCCGACAATGAGCAGTTCTTC. Translation gives CASRTGAADNEQFF.

The chain combines TRBV27 with TRBJ1-1; no clear D gene. V was pared by 1 base and J by 1 base, with 10 bases between. The germline V gene has CDR1 MNHEY and CDR2 SMNVEV (reference sequence). CDR3 length equals 15 residues. CDR3 in DNA: TGTGCCAGCAGTTTATTTTCCCAGGCGAACACTGAAGCTTTCTTT. Encoded protein: CASSLFSQANTEAFF.